The clone carrying this T cell receptor (beta chain) has at least ten counts. The antigen remains undetermined. With a J-beta primer mix and a sample-barcoded 5' primer, a second PCR ran about 7 to 12 cycles. Every molecule of cDNA carried a tag from a template-switch adaptor with 12 random nucleotides. Each CDR3 protein is one row after TCRdb ran MiXCR on the 5' RACE reads. The sample contains roughly 800,000 distinct CDR3 sequences, 58% of which appear only once. This CDR3 has 15 residues. Trimming took off 6 bases at V and 3 bases at J, with 21 bases between the two ends. The germline CDR1 and CDR2 sequences are SQVTM and ANQGSEA. Every sample yielded at least 6 million isolated PBMCs. Per individual sample, total RNA of at least 6 micrograms was extracted. The data were obtained in a study of blood T cells in healthy people across ages. General study points: Roughly linear declines in TCR beta diversity per million T cells occurred with age.

The specimen sequenced was blood. The gene calls are TRBV29-1 and TRBJ2-7, with D unclear. The sequence was collected from a man aged 30 to 39 in good health. The CDR3 DNA sequence: TGCAGCGTACAATCTCCGACAACCCTAGGCTACGAGCAGTACTTC. Its translation: CSVQSPTTLGYEQYF.